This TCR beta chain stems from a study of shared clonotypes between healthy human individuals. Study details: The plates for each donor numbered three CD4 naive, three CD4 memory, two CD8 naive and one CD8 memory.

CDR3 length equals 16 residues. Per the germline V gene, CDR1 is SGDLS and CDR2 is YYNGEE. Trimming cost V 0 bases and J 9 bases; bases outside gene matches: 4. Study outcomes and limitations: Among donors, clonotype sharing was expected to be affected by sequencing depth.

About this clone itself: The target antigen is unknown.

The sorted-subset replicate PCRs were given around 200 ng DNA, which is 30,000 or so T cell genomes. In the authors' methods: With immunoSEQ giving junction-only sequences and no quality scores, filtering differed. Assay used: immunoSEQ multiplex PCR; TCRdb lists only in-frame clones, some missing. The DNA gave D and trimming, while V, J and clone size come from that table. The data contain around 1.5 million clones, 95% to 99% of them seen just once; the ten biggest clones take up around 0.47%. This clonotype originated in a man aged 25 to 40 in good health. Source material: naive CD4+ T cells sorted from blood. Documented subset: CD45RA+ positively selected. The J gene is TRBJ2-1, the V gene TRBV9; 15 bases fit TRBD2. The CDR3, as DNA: TGTGCCAGCAGCGTAGTTGGGACTAGCGGGAGGATTGAGCAGTTCTTC. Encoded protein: CASSVVGTSGRIEQFF.